This record looks at one TCR beta chain sequence and its context. This clonotype showed up just a few times. It lacks a known antigen. The sample holds no much larger clone one base away, and base qualities are not on file. The TCR beta CDR3 regions were amplified from the RNA transcripts. For the first round of RT-PCR on the TCR CDR3, the HTBI primer set was used together with the Qiagen OneStep RT-PCR kit. Libraries were constructed in a second round of multiplex PCR, after which size selection and purification were carried out. The libraries were sequenced on an Illumina HiSeq2000 using paired-end 100 bp reads. The study's processing was this. SOAPnuke was used to process the raw data, with reads discarded if the reads contained adapters or uncalled bases, had a mean Phred below 15, or lacked an exact constant-primer or identifier match. COPE v1.2.5 was used to merge high-quality paired reads, and clonotypes were defined as unique nucleotide sequences. Clonotypes were aligned to IMGT TRBV, TRBD and TRBJ reference segments using MiTCR v1.1. Analysis was restricted to V-J combinations with a frequency above 0.0001, which covered about 99% of repertoires. The TCS score was defined as F50 (clonal expansion) divided by E x V (chaos), with BLOSUM62-based TCRdist calculated between CDR3 peptides within each V-J. Welch's t-statistics and random forest reduced around 550 V-J features to 10 to 15, which were used in a naive Bayes classifier (R e1071). In-frame beta chains were kept once TCRdb had trimmed the public reads at Q25 with fastp and called clones with MiXCR. Merged by CDR3 protein, the rows form single entries marked with the most common genes and DNA. TCRdb's processing, not the authors' own work, is the source of the V and J calls. This sample holds around 520,000 distinct CDR3 sequences; approximately 15% were observed only once. The top ten clonotypes cover approximately 13% of the sample.

The data were obtained in a study of T cells in Graves' hyperthyroidism and ophthalmopathy (dated by TCRdb to the late 2010s). Study-level background: Peripheral blood samples were taken at initial diagnosis, before any treatment was given. A discovery cohort of around 100 patients, about 40 with Graves' ophthalmopathy and 55 to 60 with stable Graves' hyperthyroidism, was used to find distinguishing TCR V-J signatures. After sampling, hyperthyroidism patients received methimazole starting at 30 mg daily, and ophthalmopathy patients received high-dose intravenous methylprednisolone. In more than five Graves' hyperthyroidism patients, the study also compared T-cell repertoires from thyroid tissue with T-cell repertoires from blood. For training and testing, the roughly 100 patients in the discovery cohort were randomly divided in a 7:3 ratio. Prospective prediction of ophthalmopathy was tested in an independent validation cohort consisting of roughly 19 hyperthyroidism patients and about 17 patients who later progressed to ophthalmopathy. The paper reports TCR Vbeta CDR3 sequencing of some 140 peripheral blood samples: approximately 41 ophthalmopathy, fewer than 80 hyperthyroidism and approximately 17 progressor patients.

Stable Graves' hyperthyroidism was defined as no progression to ophthalmopathy during 18 months of follow-up. Hyperthyroidism patients were newly diagnosed, had a disease duration of under 2 months, and were aged 18 to 65 years. Patients with uncontrolled infections, other autoimmune diseases, pregnancy or lactation were excluded. Diagnoses were based on clinical symptoms, serum thyroxine and TRAb, thyroid ultrasound and orbital computed tomography. PBMCs were isolated from 10 ml of fresh peripheral blood by Ficoll-Paque density gradient centrifugation. Trizol reagent was used to extract total RNA, and RNA quality was then checked on an Agilent 2100 Bioanalyzer. Findings and caveats that apply to the study as a whole: Blood samples also contained most of the expanded thyroid clonotypes (frequency above 0.001), which suggests that blood repertoires may reflect thyroid immune responses. A 13 V-J signature model separated ophthalmopathy from stable hyperthyroidism, with around 90% sensitivity and roughly 84% specificity in cross-validation and 80%/75% in testing. No statistical method was used to fix the sample size in advance, and group allocation was not hidden from the investigators. In validation, the model predicted progression to ophthalmopathy a median of around six months before onset, with over 55% sensitivity and about 75% specificity.

Germline trimming: 3 bases from V, 4 bases from J; junction bases outside gene matches: 7. The CDR3 spans 17 residues, from the cysteine through the phenylalanine. Here the CDR3 DNA is all that survives: 51 bases in frame from base 1. The germline V gene (reference sequence) provides CDR1 LGHDT and CDR2 YNNKEL. This receptor was identified in a woman aged 35 to 49 with Graves' hyperthyroidism. The chain joins TRBV3-1 to TRBJ2-2, with 11 bases aligning to TRBD2. Sequencing input: blood. Here the CDR3 is given as CASSQIGLAGSTGELFF. The bases are TGTGCCAGCAGCCAGATTGGACTAGCGGGTTCCACCGGGGAGCTGTTTTTT.